The present entry profiles one T cell receptor (beta chain) with its context. This sample is drawn from a study of shared clonotypes between healthy human individuals. Study in general: Per-donor plates numbered three CD4 naive, three CD4 memory, two CD8 naive and one CD8 memory.

TCRdb's copy holds only in-frame clones and misses some; the assay was immunoSEQ multiplex PCR. The sample holds roughly 2 million clones, roughly 95% seen once. Per the germline V gene, CDR1 is GTSNPN and CDR2 is SVGIG (reference sequence). The CDR3 contains 14 residues. The V gene end was trimmed by 2 bases and the J gene end by 8 bases; junction bases not matched to a gene: 9. The material sequenced was naive CD4+ T cells sorted from blood. The subset is: CD45RA+ positively selected. The V call is TRBV30, the J call TRBJ2-3; 8 bases agree with TRBD2. This sequence was found in a man between 18 and 29 years old in good health. CDR3 sequence reads: CAWSPRGLAGTQYF. For the CDR3, the DNA is TGTGCCTGGAGTCCGAGAGGACTAGCCGGTACGCAGTATTTT.